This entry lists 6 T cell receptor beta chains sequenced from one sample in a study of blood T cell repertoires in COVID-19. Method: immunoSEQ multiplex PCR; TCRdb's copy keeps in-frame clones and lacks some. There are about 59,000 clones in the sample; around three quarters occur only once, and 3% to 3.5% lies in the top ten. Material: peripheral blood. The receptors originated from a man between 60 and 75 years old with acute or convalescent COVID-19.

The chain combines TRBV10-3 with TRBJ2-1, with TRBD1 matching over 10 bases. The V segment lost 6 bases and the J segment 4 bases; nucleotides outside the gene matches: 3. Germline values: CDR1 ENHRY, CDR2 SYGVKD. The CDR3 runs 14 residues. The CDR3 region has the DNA TGTGCCATCAGAGGACAGGGGGAATACAATGAGCAGTTCTTC. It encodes CAIRGQGEYNEQFF.

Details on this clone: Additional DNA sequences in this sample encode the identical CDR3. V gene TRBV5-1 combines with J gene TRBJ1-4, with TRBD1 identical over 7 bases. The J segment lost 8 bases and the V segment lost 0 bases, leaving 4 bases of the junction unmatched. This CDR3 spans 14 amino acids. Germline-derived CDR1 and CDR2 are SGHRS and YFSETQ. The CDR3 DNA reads TGCGCCAGCAGCTTGGAGGGGGCAGACGAAAAACTGTTTTTT. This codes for CASSLEGADEKLFF.

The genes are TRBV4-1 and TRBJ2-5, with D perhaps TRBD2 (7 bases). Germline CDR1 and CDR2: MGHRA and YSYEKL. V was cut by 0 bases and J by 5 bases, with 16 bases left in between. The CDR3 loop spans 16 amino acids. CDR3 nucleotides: TGCGCCAGCAGCCAAGAAGGGGGACGGGGGGAGGAGACCCAGTACTTC. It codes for CASSQEGGRGEETQYF.

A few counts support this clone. CDR3 coding DNA: TGTGCCAGCAGCTTGCGTAGCGTGAGCAGCACAGATACGCAGTATTTT. Translation: CASSLRSVSSTDTQYF. The rearrangement uses TRBV5-6 and TRBJ2-3; TRBD2 is a possible D gene (5 bases). The CDR3 length is 16 residues. In germline, CDR1 is SGHDT, CDR2 YYEEEE. V lost 1 base and J 0 bases, leaving 12 bases between the germline ends.

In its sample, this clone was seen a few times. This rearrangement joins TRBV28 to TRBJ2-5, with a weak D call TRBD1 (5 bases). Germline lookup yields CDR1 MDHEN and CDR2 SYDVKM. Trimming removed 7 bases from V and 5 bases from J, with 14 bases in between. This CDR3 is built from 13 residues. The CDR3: CASKGWSTETQYF. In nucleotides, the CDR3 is TGTGCCAGCAAGGGGTGGTCCACGGAGACCCAGTACTTC.

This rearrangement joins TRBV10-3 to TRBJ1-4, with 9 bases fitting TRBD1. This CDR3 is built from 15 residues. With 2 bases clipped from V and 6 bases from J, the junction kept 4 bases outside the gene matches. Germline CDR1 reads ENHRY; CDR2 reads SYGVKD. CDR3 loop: CAISEGQGIDEKLFF. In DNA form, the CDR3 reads TGTGCCATCAGTGAGGGACAGGGGATTGATGAAAAACTGTTTTTT.